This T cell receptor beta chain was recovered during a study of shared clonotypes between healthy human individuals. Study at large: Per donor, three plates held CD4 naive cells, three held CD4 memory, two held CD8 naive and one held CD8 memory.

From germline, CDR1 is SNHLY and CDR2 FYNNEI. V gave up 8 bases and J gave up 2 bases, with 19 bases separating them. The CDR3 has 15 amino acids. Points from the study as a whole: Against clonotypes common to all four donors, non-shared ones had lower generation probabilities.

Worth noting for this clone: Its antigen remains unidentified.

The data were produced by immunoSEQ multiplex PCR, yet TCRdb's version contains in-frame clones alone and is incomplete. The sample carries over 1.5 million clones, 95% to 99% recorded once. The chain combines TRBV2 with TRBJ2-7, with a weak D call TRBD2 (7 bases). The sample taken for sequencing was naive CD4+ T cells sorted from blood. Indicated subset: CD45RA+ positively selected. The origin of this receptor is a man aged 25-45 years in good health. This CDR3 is CASDLGGGSTYEQYF. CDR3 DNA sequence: TGTGCCAGCGATTTAGGGGGAGGGAGCACCTACGAGCAGTACTTC.